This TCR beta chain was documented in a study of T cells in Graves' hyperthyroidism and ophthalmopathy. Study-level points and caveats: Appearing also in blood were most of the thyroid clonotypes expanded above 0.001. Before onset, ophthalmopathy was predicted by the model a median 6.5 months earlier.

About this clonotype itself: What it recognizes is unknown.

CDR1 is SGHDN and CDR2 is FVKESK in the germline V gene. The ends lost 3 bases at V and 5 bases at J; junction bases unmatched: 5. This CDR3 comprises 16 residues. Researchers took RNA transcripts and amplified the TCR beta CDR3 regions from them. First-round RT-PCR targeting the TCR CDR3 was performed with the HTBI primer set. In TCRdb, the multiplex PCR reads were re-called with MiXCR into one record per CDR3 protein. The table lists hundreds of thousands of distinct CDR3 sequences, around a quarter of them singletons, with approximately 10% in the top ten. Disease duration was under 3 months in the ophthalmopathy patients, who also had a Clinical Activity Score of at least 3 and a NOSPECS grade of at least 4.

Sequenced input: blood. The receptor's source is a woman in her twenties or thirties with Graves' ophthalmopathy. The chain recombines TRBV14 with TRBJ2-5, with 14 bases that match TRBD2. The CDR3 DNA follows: TGTGCCAGCAGCCAGAGACTAGCGGGGGGGACGGAGACCCAGTACTTC. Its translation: CASSQRLAGGTETQYF.